This T cell receptor beta chain was captured by sequencing in a study of blood T cell repertoires in COVID-19. At the level of the study: Samples came from the United States, Italy and Spain, spanning acute and convalescent COVID-19. PBMCs, B-cell-depleted T cells, or T cells were the source of the cDNA or gDNA that made up the material.

Clones were sequenced by immunoSEQ multiplex PCR, and TCRdb holds only the in-frame ones, with some missing. The sample gives roughly 250,000 clones, 80% to 90% of which show up once; 1.5% to 2% is in the top ten. Looked up from germline, CDR1 is DFQATT and CDR2 is SNEGSKA (reference sequence). This CDR3 spans 15 amino acids. V gave up 3 bases and J gave up 0 bases, with 12 bases separating them. This chain uses TRBV20-1 with TRBJ1-3; TRBD1 is a possible D gene (5 bases). The sequence was obtained from a woman between 45 and 60 years old who had recovered from COVID-19. Sequencing was carried out using PBMCs or T cells enriched from blood (not recorded which). CDR3 coding DNA: TGCAGTGCTAGTCCAGGACAAACCTCTGGAAACACCATATATTTT. Its translation: CSASPGQTSGNTIYF.